The clone carrying this T cell receptor (beta chain) was seen more than once but under ten times. Original methodology: Estimation of nucleated cell counts relied on the amplification of reference gene primers. Clones were sequenced by immunoSEQ multiplex PCR, and TCRdb holds only the in-frame ones, with some missing. V and J calls and clone size follow that table, whereas D and trimming were derived from the DNA. The data hold roughly 50,000 clones, with about 82% observed a single time. This entry is derived from a study of blood T cell repertoires in COVID-19. Whole-study context: From T cells, B-cell-depleted T cells, or PBMCs came the material, which was cDNA or gDNA.

Germline values: CDR1 MGHRA, CDR2 YSYEKL. CDR3 length: 16 residues. The V end was cut by 0 bases, the J end by 4 bases, with 16 bases between. V is TRBV4-1 and J is TRBJ2-7, with D perhaps matching TRBD2 (6 bases). The origin of this receptor is a woman aged 55-69 years with acute or convalescent COVID-19. The material sequenced was peripheral blood. CDR3 sequence (DNA): TGCGCCAGCAGCCAAGATTGGGGCTTCGGGAGATACGAGCAGTACTTC. Its translation: CASSQDWGFGRYEQYF.